The clone carrying this T cell receptor beta chain was counted between two and nine times. The antigen remains unidentified. This entry belongs to a study of T cells in narcolepsy. Looking at the study overall: Healthy controls were enrolled alongside patients with narcolepsy type 1 or type 2.

TCRdb keeps only in-frame clones here, not all; method: immunoSEQ multiplex PCR. The sample holds roughly 25,000 clones, around 85% seen once. The CDR3 extends over 17 amino acids. Germline CDR1 PRHDT, CDR2 FYEKMQ (reference sequence). The germline V and J ends were trimmed by 2 bases and 6 bases, with 22 bases remaining between them. Study-level results: Blood of same and different patients, but not healthy controls, reportedly held recurring autoreactive clonotypes.

The gene calls are TRBV13 and TRBJ1-2; the D gene is possibly TRBD1 (5 bases). The TCR sequence derives from a human donor with narcolepsy. The sequencing sample was made of CD45RA- memory CD4+ T cells from PBMCs. CDR3 loop: CASSLRQGRYSSHGYTF. The CDR3 region has the DNA TGTGCCAGCAGCTTACGCCAGGGCCGTTATTCCTCTCATGGCTACACCTTC. Drawing the rest from reference TRBV13 and TRBJ1-2, the complete variable domain is AAGVIQSPRHLIKEKRETATLKCYPIPRHDTVYWYQQGPGQDPQFLISFYEKMQSDKGSIPDRFSAQQFSDYHSELNMSSLELGDSALYFCASSLRQGRYSSHGYTFGSGTRLTVV.